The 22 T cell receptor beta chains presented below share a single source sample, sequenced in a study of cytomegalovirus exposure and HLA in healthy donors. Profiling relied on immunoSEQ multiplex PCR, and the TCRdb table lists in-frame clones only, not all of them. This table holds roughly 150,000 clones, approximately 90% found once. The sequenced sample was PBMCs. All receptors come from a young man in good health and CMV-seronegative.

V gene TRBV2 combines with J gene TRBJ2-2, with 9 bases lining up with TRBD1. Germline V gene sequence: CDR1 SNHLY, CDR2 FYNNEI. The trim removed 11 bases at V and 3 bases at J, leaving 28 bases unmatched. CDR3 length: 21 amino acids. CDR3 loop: CAPAWDNRWSLGTGYTGELFF. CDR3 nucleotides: TGTGCCCCAGCATGGGATAACCGCTGGAGTCTTGGGACAGGGTACACCGGGGAGCTGTTTTTT.

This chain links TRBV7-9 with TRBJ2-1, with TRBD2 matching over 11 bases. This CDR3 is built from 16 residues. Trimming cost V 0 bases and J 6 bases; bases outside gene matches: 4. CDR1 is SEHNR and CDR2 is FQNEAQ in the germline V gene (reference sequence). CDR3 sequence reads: CASSLAGLAGGNEQFF. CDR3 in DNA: TGTGCCAGCAGCTTAGCGGGGCTAGCGGGGGGCAATGAGCAGTTCTTC.

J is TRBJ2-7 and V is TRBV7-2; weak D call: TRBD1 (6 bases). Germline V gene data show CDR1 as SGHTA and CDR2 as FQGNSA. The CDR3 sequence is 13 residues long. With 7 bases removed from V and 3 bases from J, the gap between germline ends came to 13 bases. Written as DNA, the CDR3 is TGTGCCAGCACGGACAGCTTCAACTACGAGCAGTACTTC. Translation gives CASTDSFNYEQYF.

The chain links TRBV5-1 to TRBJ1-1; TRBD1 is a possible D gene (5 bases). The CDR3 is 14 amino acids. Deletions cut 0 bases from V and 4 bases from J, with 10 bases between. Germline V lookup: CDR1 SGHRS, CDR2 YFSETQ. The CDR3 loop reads CASSLAQGRTEAFF. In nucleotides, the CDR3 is TGCGCCAGCAGCTTGGCGCAGGGTCGCACTGAAGCTTTCTTT.

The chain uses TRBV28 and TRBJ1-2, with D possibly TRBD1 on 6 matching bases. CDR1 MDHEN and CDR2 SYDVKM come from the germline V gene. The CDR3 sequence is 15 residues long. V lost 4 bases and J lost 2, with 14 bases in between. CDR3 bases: TGTGCCAGCAGTTCCGAAGCGACAGGCAACTATGGCTACACCTTC. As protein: CASSSEATGNYGYTF.

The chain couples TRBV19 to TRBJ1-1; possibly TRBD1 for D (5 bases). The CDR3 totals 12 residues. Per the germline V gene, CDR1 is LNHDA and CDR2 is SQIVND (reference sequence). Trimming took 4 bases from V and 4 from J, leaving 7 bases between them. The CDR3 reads CASSTGITEAFF. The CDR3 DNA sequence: TGTGCCAGTAGTACAGGGATCACTGAAGCTTTCTTT.

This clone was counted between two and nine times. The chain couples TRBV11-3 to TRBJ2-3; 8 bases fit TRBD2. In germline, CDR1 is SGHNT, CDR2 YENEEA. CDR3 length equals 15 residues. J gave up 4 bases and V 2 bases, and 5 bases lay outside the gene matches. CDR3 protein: CASSLRTGGPDTQYF. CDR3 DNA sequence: TGTGCCAGCAGCTTACGGACGGGAGGGCCAGATACGCAGTATTTT.

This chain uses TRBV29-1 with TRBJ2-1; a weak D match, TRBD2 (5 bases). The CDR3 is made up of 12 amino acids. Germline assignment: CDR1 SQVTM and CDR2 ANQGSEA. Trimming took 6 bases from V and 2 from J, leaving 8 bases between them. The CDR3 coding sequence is TGCAGCGTAGCGGTCGCCTACAATGAGCAGTTCTTC. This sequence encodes CSVAVAYNEQFF.

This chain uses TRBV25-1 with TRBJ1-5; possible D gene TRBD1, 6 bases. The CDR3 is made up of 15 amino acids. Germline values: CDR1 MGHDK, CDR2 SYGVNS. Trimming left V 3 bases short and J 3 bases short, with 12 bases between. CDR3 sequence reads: CASSEAGAFNQPQHF. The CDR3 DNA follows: TGTGCCAGCAGTGAGGCGGGGGCCTTCAATCAGCCCCAGCATTTT.

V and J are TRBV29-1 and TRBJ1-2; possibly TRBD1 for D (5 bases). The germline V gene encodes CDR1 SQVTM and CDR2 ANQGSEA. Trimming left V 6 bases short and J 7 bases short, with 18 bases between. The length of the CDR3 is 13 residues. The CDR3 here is CSVPKIRTFGYTF. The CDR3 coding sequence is TGCAGCGTCCCTAAGATTCGGACATTTGGCTACACCTTC.

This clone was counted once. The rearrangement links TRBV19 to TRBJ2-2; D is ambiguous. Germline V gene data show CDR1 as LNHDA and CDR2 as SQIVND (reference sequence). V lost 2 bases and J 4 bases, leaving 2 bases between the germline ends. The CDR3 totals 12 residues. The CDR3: CASSILTGELFF. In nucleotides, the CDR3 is TGTGCCAGTAGTATACTCACCGGGGAGCTGTTTTTT.

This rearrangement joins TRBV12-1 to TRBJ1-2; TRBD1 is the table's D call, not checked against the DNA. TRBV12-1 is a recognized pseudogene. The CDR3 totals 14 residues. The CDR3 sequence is CASSPRQGFYGYTF. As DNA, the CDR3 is TGTGCCAGCAGCCCGCGACAGGGGTTCTATGGCTACACCTTC.

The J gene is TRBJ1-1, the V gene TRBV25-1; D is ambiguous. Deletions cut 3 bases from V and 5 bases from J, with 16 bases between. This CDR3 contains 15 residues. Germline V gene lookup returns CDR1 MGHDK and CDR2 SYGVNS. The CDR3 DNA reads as TGTGCCAGCAGTGACCCCATAGACCCCGGGACTGAAGCTTTCTTT. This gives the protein CASSDPIDPGTEAFF.

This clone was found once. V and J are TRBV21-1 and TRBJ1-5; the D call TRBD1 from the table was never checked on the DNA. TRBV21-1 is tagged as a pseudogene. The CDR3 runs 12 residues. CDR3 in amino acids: CASSQKQENWHF. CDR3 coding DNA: TGTGCCAGCAGCCAGAAACAGGAAAATTGGCATTTT.

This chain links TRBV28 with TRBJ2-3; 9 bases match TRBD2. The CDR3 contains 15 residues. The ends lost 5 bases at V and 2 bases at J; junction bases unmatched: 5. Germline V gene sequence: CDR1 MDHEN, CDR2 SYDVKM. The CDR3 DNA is TGTGCCAGCAGTCTGGCTAGCGGGGCCACAGATACGCAGTATTTT. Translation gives CASSLASGATDTQYF.

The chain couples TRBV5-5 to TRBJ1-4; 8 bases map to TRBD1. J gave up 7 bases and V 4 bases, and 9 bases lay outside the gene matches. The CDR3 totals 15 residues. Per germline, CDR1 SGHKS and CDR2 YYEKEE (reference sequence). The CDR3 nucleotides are TGTGCCAGCAGCCCAGACCAGGGGGCGCGTGAAAAACTGTTTTTT. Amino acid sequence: CASSPDQGAREKLFF.

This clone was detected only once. The CDR3 DNA reads TGTGCCACCAGCAGTCCCGGGCAGGGGGTTGCCGGGGAGCTGTTTTTT. It yields the protein CATSSPGQGVAGELFF. The genes are TRBV15 and TRBJ2-2, with 7 bases aligning to TRBD1. The CDR3 is 16 residues long. CDR1 and CDR2 from the germline V gene are LNHNV and YYDKDF (reference sequence). With 3 bases clipped from V and 6 bases from J, the junction kept 10 bases outside the gene matches. The entire variable domain, with the rest obtained from reference TRBV15 and TRBJ2-2, is as follows: DAMVIQNPRYQVTQFGKPVTLSCSQTLNHNVMYWYQQKSSQAPKLLFHYYDKDFNNEADTPDNFQSRRPNTSFCFLDIRSPGLGDTAMYLCATSSPGQGVAGELFFGEGSRLTVL.

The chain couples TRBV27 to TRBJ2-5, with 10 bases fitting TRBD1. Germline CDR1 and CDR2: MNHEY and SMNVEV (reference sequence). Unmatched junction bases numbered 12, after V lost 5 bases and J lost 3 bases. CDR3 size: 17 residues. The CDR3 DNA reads TGTGCCAGCAGTCCCTTTCCGGGACAGGGGTTGGAAGAGACCCAGTACTTC. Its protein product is CASSPFPGQGLEETQYF.

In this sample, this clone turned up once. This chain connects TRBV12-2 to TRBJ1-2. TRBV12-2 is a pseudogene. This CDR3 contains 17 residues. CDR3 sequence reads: CASRLAYGSGGVYGYTF. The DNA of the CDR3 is TGTGCAAGTCGCTTAGCGTATGGTTCGGGGGGAGTCTATGGCTACACCTTC.

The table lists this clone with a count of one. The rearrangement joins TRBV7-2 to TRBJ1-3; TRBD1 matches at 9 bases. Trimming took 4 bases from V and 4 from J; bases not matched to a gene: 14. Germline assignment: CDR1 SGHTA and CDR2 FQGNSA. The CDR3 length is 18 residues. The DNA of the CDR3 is TGTGCCAGCAGCTCCTACGGAACAGGGGGCAATAGAGGAAACACCATATATTTT. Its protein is CASSSYGTGGNRGNTIYF.

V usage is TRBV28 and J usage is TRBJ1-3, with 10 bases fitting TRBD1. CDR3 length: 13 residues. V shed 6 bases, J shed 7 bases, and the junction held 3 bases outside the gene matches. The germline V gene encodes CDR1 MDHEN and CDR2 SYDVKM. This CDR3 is CASRDRGINTIYF. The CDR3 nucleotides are TGTGCCAGCAGGGACAGGGGGATTAACACCATATATTTT.

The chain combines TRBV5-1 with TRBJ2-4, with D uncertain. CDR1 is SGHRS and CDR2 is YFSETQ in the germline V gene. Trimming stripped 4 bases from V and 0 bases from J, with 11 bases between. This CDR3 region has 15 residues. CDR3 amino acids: CASSLTELAKNIQYF. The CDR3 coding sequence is TGCGCCAGCAGCCTGACGGAGCTAGCCAAAAACATTCAGTACTTC.